The 6 T cell receptor beta chains presented below share a single source sample, sequenced in a study of T cells in tuberculosis. The sample's time point: new active TB diagnosis, blood taken before or within 7 days of starting treatment. Method: immunoSEQ multiplex PCR; TCRdb's copy keeps in-frame clones and lacks some. The repertoire holds 30,000 or so clones, about 82% seen once, with about 5.5% in the top ten. Source: PBMCs, taken at tuberculosis diagnosis. These receptor sequences come from an adult with tuberculosis.

The count of this clone is one. J is TRBJ2-7 and V is TRBV28; D is perhaps TRBD1 (5 bases). V was trimmed by 5 bases and J by 6 bases, leaving 17 bases between them. CDR3 length: 14 residues. From germline, CDR1 is MDHEN and CDR2 SYDVKM. The CDR3: CASSPDMSGLEQYF. The CDR3 nucleotides are TGTGCCAGCAGTCCGGACATGTCTGGGCTCGAGCAGTACTTC.

This sequence joins TRBV30 and TRBJ1-2; D is perhaps TRBD1 (5 bases). CDR1 and CDR2 from the germline V gene are GTSNPN and SVGIG (reference sequence). The CDR3 runs to 10 residues. The V and J ends lost 8 bases and 6 bases respectively, with 10 bases between them. The CDR3 coding sequence is TGTGCCCTGGGGGGGAATGGCTACACCTTC. Amino acid sequence: CALGGNGYTF.

J is TRBJ1-1 and V is TRBV28, with 7 bases aligning to TRBD1. The ends lost 4 bases at V and 1 base at J; junction bases unmatched: 6. The CDR3 sequence is 15 residues long. The germline V gene encodes CDR1 MDHEN and CDR2 SYDVKM. CDR3 DNA: TGTGCCAGCAGTTCTTACTGGACAGGGAACACTGAAGCTTTCTTT. Protein sequence: CASSSYWTGNTEAFF.

Note on this clone: The junction departs from germline at one end; a sequencing error may be responsible. J is TRBJ1-2 and V is TRBV19; D possibly corresponds to TRBD1 (6 bases). Germline V gene sequence: CDR1 LNHDA, CDR2 SQIVND (reference sequence). This CDR3 is built from 11 residues. CDR3 coding DNA: TGTGCCAGTAGTCTCGGACAGCTCCACCTCTTC. Its translation is CASSLGQLHLF.

J is TRBJ2-7 and V is TRBV6-1; no reliable D call. Per the germline V gene, CDR1 is MNHNS and CDR2 is SASEGT. V was cut by 9 bases and J by 6 bases, with 18 bases left in between. This CDR3 has 13 amino acids. The DNA for the CDR3 is TGTGCCAGTGCAGGTAATCAGATCCGCGAGCAGTACTTC. Amino acid sequence: CASAGNQIREQYF.

The CDR3 spells CASSIWGRGNEKLFF. CDR3 nucleotides: TGTGCCAGTAGTATCTGGGGGCGAGGAAATGAAAAACTGTTTTTT. The chain carries TRBV19 and TRBJ1-4; TRBD1 might be the D (6 bases). This CDR3 is 15 amino acids long. Germline loops: CDR1 LNHDA, CDR2 SQIVND (reference sequence). V lost 3 bases, J lost 5 bases, and 13 bases lay in between.